Listed here is a single TCR beta chain. Its antigen remains unknown. These data belong to a study of neurological immune-mediated disorders. General study findings and limits: No CDR3 amino acid sequences were shared by expanded clones across subjects, suggesting private repertoires in all groups. Whereas HTLV-1-associated myelopathy showed the most TCR clonal expansion, multiple sclerosis showed the least, with levels below those of healthy controls.

The making of cDNA relied on 5'RACE with 10-nucleotide random UMIs. MiXCR, run by TCRdb on the 5' RACE reads, gives a single entry per CDR3 protein. The data show roughly 34,000 distinct CDR3 sequences, around 13% seen once. Noted time point: longitudinal time-point 2. Unsorted libraries were generated from 2 million PBMCs held at -80 degrees C. The CDR3 has 13 amino acids. The V gene's germline CDR1 is SGHTA and CDR2 FQGNSA. V lost 7 bases and J lost 8; bases outside the gene matches: 7. The clonotype was recovered from a woman in her thirties or forties in good health. Material for sequencing was PBMCs. The rearrangement links TRBV7-2 to TRBJ1-2; 10 bases match TRBD1. CDR3 nucleotide sequence: TGTGCCAGCACCGTGACAGGGGGCAGGGGCTACACCTTC. This gives the protein CASTVTGGRGYTF.